Following are 12 T cell receptor beta chains from one sample sequenced in a study of T-cell memory formation after mild COVID-19. TCRdb re-called the 5' RACE reads through MiXCR, storing one row per CDR3 protein. The table lists about 350,000 distinct CDR3 sequences, approximately 15% of them singletons. Sequences were obtained from PBMCs or a T cell subset sorted from them (not recorded which). These receptors all come from a man between 18 and 35 years old who had mild COVID-19 (a few samples of this study predate the infection). Cell type and time point are not known.

This clonotype has a handful of counts. The gene calls are TRBV10-3 and TRBJ2-3; 7 bases align to TRBD2. Trimming removed 5 bases from V and 2 bases from J; junction bases left unmatched: 7. The CDR3 is 15 residues long. The germline V gene has CDR1 ENHRY and CDR2 SYGVKD. CDR3 loop: CAISQASGATDTQYF. In DNA form, the CDR3 reads TGTGCCATCAGTCAAGCTAGCGGTGCCACAGATACGCAGTATTTT.

This clonotype was counted only a few times. V and J are TRBV6-5 and TRBJ2-3; the match to TRBD1 covers 7 bases. The CDR3 runs 13 residues. Germline V gives CDR1 MNHEY, CDR2 SVGAGI. Losses at the gene ends were 7 bases for V and 1 base for J; bases not matched to a gene: 2. The CDR3 sequence is CASMGTGTDTQYF. The CDR3 DNA reads as TGTGCCAGCATGGGGACAGGCACAGATACGCAGTATTTT.

The sample holds a few counts of this clonotype. This chain joins TRBV20-1 and TRBJ2-1; TRBD2 is a possible D gene (7 bases). This CDR3 is built from 16 residues. With 3 bases removed from V and 3 bases from J, the gap between germline ends came to 18 bases. The germline gives CDR1 DFQATT, CDR2 SNEGSKA (reference sequence). The CDR3 region has the DNA TGCAGTGCTAGGGACCTCGCGGGGGCCGTCTACAATGAGCAGTTCTTC. It translates to CSARDLAGAVYNEQFF.

The chain uses TRBV7-7 and TRBJ2-3; 8 nucleotides match TRBD2. The V and J ends lost 5 bases and 5 bases, in that order; junction bases with no gene match: 3. Germline V gene lookup returns CDR1 SSHAT and CDR2 FNYEAQ (reference sequence). This CDR3 region has 13 residues. DNA for the CDR3: TGTGCCAGCAGCGCGGGACTAGGAGATACGCAGTATTTT. It codes for CASSAGLGDTQYF.

The chain employs TRBV5-1 and TRBJ2-7; 13 bases line up with TRBD2. V shed 4 bases, J shed 2 bases, and the junction held 6 bases outside the gene matches. The V gene's germline CDR1 is SGHRS and CDR2 YFSETQ. The CDR3 has 16 amino acids. CDR3 region: CASSGRTSGRAYEQYF. CDR3 DNA: TGCGCCAGCAGCGGGCGGACTAGCGGGAGAGCCTACGAGCAGTACTTC. Full variable domain (rest looked up from reference TRBV5-1 and TRBJ2-7): KAGVTQTPRYLIKTRGQQVTLSCSPISGHRSVSWYQQTPGQGLQFLFEYFSETQRNKGNFPGRFSGRQFSNSRSEMNVSTLELGDSALYLCASSGRTSGRAYEQYFGPGTRLTVT.

The chain combines TRBV7-6 with TRBJ1-1; D gene ambiguous. V was shortened by 5 bases and J by 1 base, with 17 bases between the two germline ends. Per the germline V gene, CDR1 is SGHVS and CDR2 is FNYEAQ. The CDR3 loop spans 16 amino acids. CDR3 DNA: TGTGCCAGCAGCATGCATGACAAGAGCCAGAACACTGAAGCTTTCTTT. Amino acid sequence: CASSMHDKSQNTEAFF.

V gene TRBV7-9 combines with J gene TRBJ2-1; 9 bases map to TRBD1. The CDR3 totals 14 residues. Losses at the gene ends were 1 base for V and 9 bases for J; bases not matched to a gene: 4. CDR1 and CDR2 from the germline V gene are SEHNR and FQNEAQ (reference sequence). CDR3 in amino acids: CASSLVLDRGEQFF. CDR3 bases: TGTGCCAGCAGCTTAGTATTGGACAGGGGTGAGCAGTTCTTC.

This clonotype was detected ten times or more. The gene calls are TRBV6-5 and TRBJ2-7; TRBD2 is a possible D gene (7 bases). Trimming removed 2 bases from V and 6 bases from J, with 14 bases in between. The CDR3 is made up of 14 amino acids. Germline CDR1 and CDR2: MNHEY and SVGAGI. The CDR3: CASSYEGGLSEQYF. CDR3 bases: TGTGCCAGCAGTTACGAGGGGGGGCTCTCCGAGCAGTACTTC.

This clonotype was seen at least ten times. The chain combines TRBV20-1 with TRBJ1-4, with 8 bases matching TRBD1. Germline V CDR1 and CDR2: DFQATT, SNEGSKA (reference sequence). Trimming cost V 0 bases and J 7 bases; bases outside gene matches: 7. The CDR3 has 15 amino acids. DNA of the CDR3: TGCAGTGCTAGAGATCCGACAGGGGCGGCTGAAAAACTGTTTTTT. It is translated as CSARDPTGAAEKLFF.

This clonotype was found a few times. The V gene is TRBV3-1, the J gene TRBJ1-6, with D maybe TRBD1 (5 bases). Germline V lookup: CDR1 LGHDT, CDR2 YNNKEL (reference sequence). V lost 4 bases, J lost 13 bases, and 14 bases lay in between. The CDR3 extends over 13 amino acids. The CDR3 DNA sequence: TGTGCCAGCAGCCGGGGACCCCGGAGCCCCCTCCACTTT. Translating gives CASSRGPRSPLHF. Looking up the rest from reference TRBV3-1 and TRBJ1-6 gives the full variable domain: DTAVSQTPKYLVTQMGNDKSIKCEQNLGHDTMYWYKQDSKKFLKIMFSYNNKELIINETVPNRFSPKSPDKAHLNLHINSLELGDSAVYFCASSRGPRSPLHFGNGTRLTVT.

This clonotype has only a few counts. The J gene is TRBJ2-1, the V gene TRBV14, with TRBD2 identical over 8 bases. This CDR3 has 18 amino acids. V was pared by 3 bases and J by 1 base, with 11 bases of the junction left unmatched. The V gene's germline CDR1 is SGHDN and CDR2 FVKESK. The CDR3 here is CASSHFPGLGRSYNEQFF. CDR3 nucleotides: TGTGCCAGCAGCCACTTCCCGGGACTAGGAAGATCCTACAATGAGCAGTTCTTC.

As for this clonotype: It is likely a read error, because the conserved phenylalanine at the end of the CDR3 is missing. V is TRBV6-5 and J is TRBJ2-5, with 12 bases lining up with TRBD2. This CDR3 has 14 residues. CDR1 and CDR2 from the germline V gene are MNHEY and SVGAGI. The trim removed 8 bases at V and 4 bases at J, leaving 5 bases unmatched. Written as DNA, the CDR3 is TGTGCCAGCTATTCTAGCGGGGGGGCAGAGACCCAGTACTTA. Translation: CASYSSGGAETQYL.